The 25 T cell receptor beta chains below come from one sample, sequenced in a study of cytotoxic CD8 clonotypes in ibrutinib-treated CLL. The method was immunoSEQ multiplex PCR; TCRdb's version includes in-frame clones alone and lacks a portion of them. The sample holds some 200,000 clones, approximately 79% seen once. Specimen: PBMCs, collected after 12 months of ibrutinib treatment. Receptors originate from a human donor with chronic lymphocytic leukemia.

The rearrangement joins TRBV30 to TRBJ1-4, with 10 bases matching TRBD1. The length of the CDR3 is 15 residues. V trimming: 3 bases; J trimming: 8 bases; junction bases outside the gene matches: 9. The germline V gene has CDR1 GTSNPN and CDR2 SVGIG (reference sequence). CDR3 nucleotides: TGTGCCTGGAGCGTGGGACAGGGGATGGAAGAAAAACTGTTTTTT. It specifies CAWSVGQGMEEKLFF. Variable domain in full (rest from reference TRBV30 and TRBJ1-4): SQTIHQWPATLVQPVGSPLSLECTVEGTSNPNLYWYRQAAGRGLQLLFYSVGIGQISSEVPQNLSASRPQDRQFILSSKKLLLSDSGFYLCAWSVGQGMEEKLFFGSGTQLSVL.

The V and J genes are TRBV5-4 and TRBJ2-5; 11 positions match TRBD2. CDR1 and CDR2 from the germline V gene are SGHNT and YYREEE (reference sequence). The CDR3 contains 16 residues. V gave up 4 bases and J gave up 1 base; unmatched junction bases: 6. CDR3 DNA sequence: TGTGCCAGCAGCCCTAGACTAGCGGGAAGCCAAGAGACCCAGTACTTC. This gives the protein CASSPRLAGSQETQYF.

The V gene is TRBV19, the J gene TRBJ1-2; maybe TRBD1 (5 bases). The CDR3 is 14 residues long. Germline CDR1 LNHDA, CDR2 SQIVND (reference sequence). Trimming pared 5 bases from V and 7 bases from J, leaving 17 bases between. The CDR3 nucleotides are TGTGCCAGTAGTCCCCCCCAGACAAGGGGTGGCTACACCTTC. Residues: CASSPPQTRGGYTF.

This clone was seen only once. This chain links TRBV5-1 with TRBJ1-2; the match to TRBD1 covers 8 bases. The length of the CDR3 is 14 residues. In germline, CDR1 is SGHRS, CDR2 YFSETQ. Trimming removed 4 bases from V and 8 bases from J; junction bases left unmatched: 10. Written as DNA, the CDR3 is TGCGCCAGCAGCCCCGGACAGGGTCCAGGCGGCTACACCTTC. Its protein is CASSPGQGPGGYTF. The complete variable domain, with remaining parts taken from reference TRBV5-1 and TRBJ1-2, reads KAGVTQTPRYLIKTRGQQVTLSCSPISGHRSVSWYQQTPGQGLQFLFEYFSETQRNKGNFPGRFSGRQFSNSRSEMNVSTLELGDSALYLCASSPGQGPGGYTFGSGTRLTVV.

V and J are TRBV19 and TRBJ2-1, with unresolved D. Trimming shortened V by 5 bases and J by 8 bases, and 25 bases separated the two germline ends. CDR1 LNHDA and CDR2 SQIVND come from the germline V gene (reference sequence). The CDR3 totals 17 residues. The CDR3 DNA reads as TGTGCCAGTAGTCCTTTAGGAAGATTCTCAGCACTCGATGAGCAGTTCTTC. Residues: CASSPLGRFSALDEQFF.

This chain links TRBV11-2 with TRBJ2-7; D is ambiguous. The CDR3 contains 14 residues. V lost 1 base, J lost 3 bases, and 10 bases lay in between. Germline V gives CDR1 SGHAT, CDR2 FQNNGV. This CDR3 reads CASSLVPGLYEQYF. Here the CDR3 DNA reads TGTGCCAGCAGCTTAGTACCAGGCCTCTACGAGCAGTACTTC.

CDR3 in amino acids: CASSTRQDQTPSSYEQYF. CDR3 coding DNA: TGCGCCAGCAGCACCCGACAGGACCAAACACCGAGCTCCTACGAGCAGTACTTC. This chain uses TRBV4-1 with TRBJ2-7; a weak D match, TRBD1 (6 bases). Germline-derived CDR1 and CDR2 are MGHRA and YSYEKL. Trimming removed 5 bases at V and 0 bases at J, with 23 bases between. This CDR3 spans 18 amino acids.

This chain uses TRBV5-1 with TRBJ1-4; D is uncertain. Germline V CDR1 and CDR2: SGHRS, YFSETQ. Deletions cut 3 bases from V and 7 bases from J, with 19 bases between. The CDR3 sequence is 16 residues long. In nucleotides, the CDR3 is TGCGCCAGCAGCTCCTCCACTCGGGCGGAGGGTGAAAAACTGTTTTTT. Translation gives CASSSSTRAEGEKLFF.

This clone was detected only a few times. This rearrangement joins TRBV5-4 to TRBJ2-3, with a possible D match to TRBD2 (5 bases). Germline values: CDR1 SGHNT, CDR2 YYREEE (reference sequence). Trimming took 4 bases from V and 2 from J, leaving 8 bases between them. This CDR3 region has 13 residues. The CDR3 loop is CASSPGNTDTQYF. The CDR3 nucleotides read TGTGCCAGCAGCCCCGGGAACACAGATACGCAGTATTTT.

V gene TRBV11-1 combines with J gene TRBJ2-1; the match to TRBD2 covers 11 bases. The CDR3 has 16 amino acids. Per the germline V gene, CDR1 is SGHAT and CDR2 is FQDESV (reference sequence). Trimming at V came to 4 bases and at J to 3 bases, leaving 5 bases not matched to a gene. CDR3 nucleotides: TGTGCCAGCAGCTCCGGCGGGACTAGCGGCTACAATGAGCAGTTCTTC. It is translated as CASSSGGTSGYNEQFF.

V usage is TRBV19 and J usage is TRBJ2-7, with D possibly matching TRBD2 (6 bases). Between the trimmed V and J ends, which lost 4 bases and 3 bases, there was a span of 13 bases. Germline V gene lookup returns CDR1 LNHDA and CDR2 SQIVND (reference sequence). The CDR3 extends over 14 amino acids. Here the CDR3 DNA reads TGTGCCAGTAGTACGGAGGGTGGGTTCTACGAGCAGTACTTC. Translation gives CASSTEGGFYEQYF. Combining the CDR3 with reference TRBV19 and TRBJ2-7 gives the whole variable domain DGGITQSPKYLFRKEGQNVTLSCEQNLNHDAMYWYRQDPGQGLRLIYYSQIVNDFQKGDIAEGYSVSREKKESFPLTVTSAQKNPTAFYLCASSTEGGFYEQYFGPGTRLTVT.

The V call is TRBV5-5, the J call TRBJ1-5, with D possibly matching TRBD1 (5 bases). Germline assignment: CDR1 SGHKS and CDR2 YYEKEE (reference sequence). Deletions cut 5 bases from V and 2 bases from J, with 20 bases between. This CDR3 region has 17 residues. CDR3 sequence: CASSLLGRGAGNQPQHF. CDR3 DNA: TGTGCCAGCAGTTTACTCGGGAGGGGTGCGGGCAATCAGCCCCAGCATTTT.

The chain employs TRBV10-3 and TRBJ2-1, with TRBD1 identical over 8 bases. Trimming cost V 7 bases and J 4 bases; bases outside gene matches: 9. The germline gives CDR1 ENHRY, CDR2 SYGVKD. The CDR3 spans 15 residues. In nucleotides, the CDR3 is TGTGCCATCACCCCGGGACAGGACTTATACAATGAGCAGTTCTTC. It is translated as CAITPGQDLYNEQFF.

The rearrangement joins TRBV10-2 to TRBJ1-5; the D is unclear. CDR1 is WSHSY and CDR2 is SAAADI in the germline V gene. The CDR3 has 16 residues. The V gene lost 0 bases and the J gene lost 0 bases, with 9 bases spanning the gap. CDR3 coding DNA: TGCGCCAGCAGTGAGTCGAGAGAACTTAGCAATCAGCCCCAGCATTTT. Protein sequence: CASSESRELSNQPQHF.

This clone was observed a single time. The chain joins TRBV28 to TRBJ1-2; 7 nucleotides line up with TRBD1. CDR3 size: 15 residues. Looked up from germline, CDR1 is MDHEN and CDR2 is SYDVKM. Trimming cost V 5 bases and J 6 bases; bases outside gene matches: 12. The CDR3 nucleotides are TGTGCCAGCAGTAAGGGGGACAGTTACTACGATGGCTACACCTTC. It translates to CASSKGDSYYDGYTF.

The chain couples TRBV5-6 to TRBJ2-3, with D possibly TRBD1 on 6 matching bases. CDR1 and CDR2 (germline): SGHDT, YYEEEE. This CDR3 has 16 amino acids. The V end lost 0 bases, the J end lost 2 bases, and 13 bases lay between the germline ends. The CDR3 sequence is CASSLADRFYTDTQYF. CDR3 DNA: TGTGCCAGCAGCTTGGCCGACAGGTTTTACACAGATACGCAGTATTTT.

The V call is TRBV2, the J call TRBJ1-4; D is undetermined. Germline loops: CDR1 SNHLY, CDR2 FYNNEI. Between the trimmed V and J ends, which lost 1 base and 7 bases, there was a span of 4 bases. The CDR3 has 12 residues. The CDR3 nucleotides read TGTGCCAGCAGTGAAGGAACTGAAAAACTGTTTTTT. This codes for CASSEGTEKLFF.

This rearrangement joins TRBV5-4 to TRBJ2-3, with no clear D. The CDR3 runs to 13 residues. The V gene's germline CDR1 is SGHNT and CDR2 YYREEE (reference sequence). The germline V and J ends were trimmed by 5 bases and 0 bases, with 7 bases remaining between them. The CDR3, as DNA: TGTGCCAGCAGATCAGTGAGCACAGATACGCAGTATTTT. Residues: CASRSVSTDTQYF. Using reference TRBV5-4 and TRBJ2-3 for the parts outside the CDR3, the full variable domain is ETGVTQSPTHLIKTRGQQVTLRCSSQSGHNTVSWYQQALGQGPQFIFQYYREEENGRGNFPPRFSGLQFPNYSSELNVNALELDDSALYLCASRSVSTDTQYFGPGTRLTVL.

This clone was picked up one time. The chain has TRBV28 and TRBJ2-4; D gene ambiguous. V was pared by 8 bases and J by 0 bases, with 11 bases between. This CDR3 is 14 amino acids long. The V gene's germline CDR1 is MDHEN and CDR2 SYDVKM. The DNA for the CDR3 is TGTGCCAGCCATGCGAGTCTAGCCAAAAACATTCAGTACTTC. Encoded protein: CASHASLAKNIQYF.

The chain links TRBV30 to TRBJ1-2, with 9 bases lining up with TRBD1. Trimming removed 3 bases from V and 8 bases from J; junction bases left unmatched: 7. The CDR3 is 13 amino acids. The germline V gene has CDR1 GTSNPN and CDR2 SVGIG (reference sequence). CDR3 in amino acids: CAWSLQGAEGYTF. The CDR3, as DNA: TGTGCCTGGAGCTTACAGGGGGCCGAAGGCTACACCTTC.

The J gene is TRBJ1-5, the V gene TRBV18; TRBD1 aligns across 9 bases. There are 15 residues in the CDR3. J lost 4 bases, V lost 3 bases, and 4 bases had no gene match. Germline V gives CDR1 KGHSH, CDR2 LQKENI. The CDR3 is CASSPPGQGNQPQHF. CDR3 DNA sequence: TGTGCCAGCTCACCGCCGGGACAGGGAAATCAGCCCCAGCATTTT.

V gene TRBV5-1 combines with J gene TRBJ2-3; D is unclear. Trimming cost V 1 base and J 4 bases, with 10 bases left between them. This CDR3 is built from 14 residues. Germline assignment: CDR1 SGHRS and CDR2 YFSETQ. The CDR3 bases are TGCGCCAGCAGCTTGCAAGACCTTGCAGATACGCAGTATTTT. This encodes CASSLQDLADTQYF.

The chain carries TRBV29-1 and TRBJ2-7; TRBD1 matches at 7 bases. CDR3 length equals 14 residues. Trimming took 7 bases from V and 3 from J; bases not matched to a gene: 12. Germline assignment: CDR1 SQVTM and CDR2 ANQGSEA. The CDR3 reads CSAAPSRDSYEQYF. As DNA, the CDR3 is TGCAGCGCCGCCCCTTCCCGGGACAGCTACGAGCAGTACTTC.

The chain employs TRBV6-5 and TRBJ1-1; weak D call: TRBD1 (5 bases). This CDR3 has 13 residues. V shed 2 bases and J shed 4 bases, with 8 bases lying between them. CDR1 is MNHEY and CDR2 is SVGAGI in the germline V gene. The CDR3 protein is CASSYQGGTEAFF. CDR3 sequence (DNA): TGTGCCAGCAGTTACCAGGGCGGCACTGAAGCTTTCTTT.

This clone was recorded once. The chain is built from TRBV18 and TRBJ2-3, with no clear D. The CDR3 sequence is 13 residues long. Germline values: CDR1 KGHSH, CDR2 LQKENI. Between the trimmed V and J ends, which lost 6 bases and 4 bases, there was a span of 11 bases. The CDR3 DNA reads TGTGCCAGCTCGCCCGATTTGGCAGATACGCAGTATTTT. It translates to CASSPDLADTQYF.